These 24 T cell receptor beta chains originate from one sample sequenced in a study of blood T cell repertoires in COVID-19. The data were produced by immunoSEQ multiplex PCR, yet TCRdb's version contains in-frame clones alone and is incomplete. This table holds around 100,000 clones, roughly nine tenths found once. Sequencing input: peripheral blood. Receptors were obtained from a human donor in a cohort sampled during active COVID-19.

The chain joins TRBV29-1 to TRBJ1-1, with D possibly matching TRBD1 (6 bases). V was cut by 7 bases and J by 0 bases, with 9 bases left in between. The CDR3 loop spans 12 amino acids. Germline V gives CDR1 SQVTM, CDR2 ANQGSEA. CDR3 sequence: CSATGLNTEAFF. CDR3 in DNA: TGCAGCGCAACAGGGTTGAACACTGAAGCTTTCTTT.

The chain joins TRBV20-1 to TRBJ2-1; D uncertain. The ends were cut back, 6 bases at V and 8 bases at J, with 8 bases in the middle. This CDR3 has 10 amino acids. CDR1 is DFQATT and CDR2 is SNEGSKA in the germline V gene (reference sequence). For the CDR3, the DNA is TGCAGTGCCAGATTAGATGAGCAGTTCTTC. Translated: CSARLDEQFF.

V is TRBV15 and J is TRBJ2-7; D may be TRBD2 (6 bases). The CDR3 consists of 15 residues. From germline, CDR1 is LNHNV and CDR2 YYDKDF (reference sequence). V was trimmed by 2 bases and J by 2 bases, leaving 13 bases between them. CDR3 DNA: TGTGCCACCAGCAGAACCCGGGACTCCCCCTACGAGCAGTACTTC. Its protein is CATSRTRDSPYEQYF.

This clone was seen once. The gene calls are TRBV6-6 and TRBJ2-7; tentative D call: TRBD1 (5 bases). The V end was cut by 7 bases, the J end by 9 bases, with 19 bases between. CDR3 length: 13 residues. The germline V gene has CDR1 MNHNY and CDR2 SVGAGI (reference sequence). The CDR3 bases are TGTGCCAGCAAGGGCATGCAGGGCCCTGGGCAGTACTTC. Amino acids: CASKGMQGPGQYF.

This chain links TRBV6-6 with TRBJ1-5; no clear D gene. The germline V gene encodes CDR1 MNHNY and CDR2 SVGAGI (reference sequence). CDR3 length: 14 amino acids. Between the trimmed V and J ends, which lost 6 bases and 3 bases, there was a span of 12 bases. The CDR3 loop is CASSFSGLNQPQHF. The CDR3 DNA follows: TGTGCCAGCAGCTTCTCAGGCCTCAATCAGCCCCAGCATTTT.

CDR3 loop: CASSPTPRTVRETQYF. The CDR3 DNA reads TGTGCCAGCAGCCCTACTCCCCGGACAGTCCGCGAGACCCAGTACTTC. V gene TRBV13 combines with J gene TRBJ2-5, with a tentative D call TRBD1 (6 bases). In germline, CDR1 is PRHDT, CDR2 FYEKMQ (reference sequence). The CDR3 has 16 amino acids. The germline V and J ends were trimmed by 5 bases and 5 bases, with 21 bases remaining between them. Combining the CDR3 with reference TRBV13 and TRBJ2-5 gives the whole variable domain AAGVIQSPRHLIKEKRETATLKCYPIPRHDTVYWYQQGPGQDPQFLISFYEKMQSDKGSIPDRFSAQQFSDYHSELNMSSLELGDSALYFCASSPTPRTVRETQYFGPGTRLLVL.

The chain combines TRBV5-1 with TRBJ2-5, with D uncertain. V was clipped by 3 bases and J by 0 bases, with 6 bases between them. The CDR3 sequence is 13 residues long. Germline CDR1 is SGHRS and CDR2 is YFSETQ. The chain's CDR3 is CASSSDNQETQYF. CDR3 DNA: TGCGCCAGCAGCTCAGACAACCAAGAGACCCAGTACTTC. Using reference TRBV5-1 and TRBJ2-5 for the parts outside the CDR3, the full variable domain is KAGVTQTPRYLIKTRGQQVTLSCSPISGHRSVSWYQQTPGQGLQFLFEYFSETQRNKGNFPGRFSGRQFSNSRSEMNVSTLELGDSALYLCASSSDNQETQYFGPGTRLLVL.

CDR3 protein: CASSLTTRNYGYTF. The CDR3 bases are TGTGCCAGCAGCTTAACCACCAGAAACTATGGCTACACCTTC. The rearrangement links TRBV7-8 to TRBJ1-2; D gene unclear. Trimming took 2 bases from V and 2 from J, leaving 9 bases between them. CDR3 length: 14 amino acids. CDR1 and CDR2 from the germline V gene are SGHVS and FQNEAQ. Based on the CDR3 plus reference TRBV7-8 and TRBJ1-2, the full variable domain is GAGVSQSPRYKVAKRGQDVALRCDPISGHVSLFWYQQALGQGPEFLTYFQNEAQLDKSGLPSDRFFAERPEGSVSTLKIQRTQQEDSAVYLCASSLTTRNYGYTFGSGTRLTVV.

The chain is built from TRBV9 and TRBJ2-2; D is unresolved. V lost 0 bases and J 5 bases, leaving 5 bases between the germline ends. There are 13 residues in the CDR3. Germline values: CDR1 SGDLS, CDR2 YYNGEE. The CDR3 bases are TGTGCCAGCAGCGTAGGAGTTACCGGGGAGCTGTTTTTT. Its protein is CASSVGVTGELFF.

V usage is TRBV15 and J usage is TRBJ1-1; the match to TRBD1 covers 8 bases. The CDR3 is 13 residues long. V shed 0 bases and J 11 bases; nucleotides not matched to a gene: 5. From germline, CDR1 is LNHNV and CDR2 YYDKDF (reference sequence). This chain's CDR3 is CATSRDQGARAFF. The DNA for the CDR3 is TGTGCCACCAGCAGAGATCAGGGGGCGCGGGCTTTCTTT.

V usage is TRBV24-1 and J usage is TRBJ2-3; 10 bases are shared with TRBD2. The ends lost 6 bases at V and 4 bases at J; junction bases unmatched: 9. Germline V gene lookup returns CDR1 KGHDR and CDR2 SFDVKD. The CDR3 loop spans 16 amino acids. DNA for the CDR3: TGTGCCACCAGTTTTGGCCTACTAGCGGGATCAGATACGCAGTATTTT. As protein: CATSFGLLAGSDTQYF.

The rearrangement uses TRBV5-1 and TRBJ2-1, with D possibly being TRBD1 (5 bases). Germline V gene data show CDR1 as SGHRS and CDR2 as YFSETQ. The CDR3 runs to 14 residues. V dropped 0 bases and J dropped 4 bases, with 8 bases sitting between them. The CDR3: CASSLVQGYNEQFF. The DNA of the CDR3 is TGCGCCAGCAGCTTGGTTCAGGGATACAATGAGCAGTTCTTC.

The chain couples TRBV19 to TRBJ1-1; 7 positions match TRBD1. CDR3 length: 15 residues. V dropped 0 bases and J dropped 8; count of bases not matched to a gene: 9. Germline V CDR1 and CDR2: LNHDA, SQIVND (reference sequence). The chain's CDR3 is CASSIDGTGTAEAFF. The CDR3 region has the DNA TGTGCCAGTAGTATAGATGGGACCGGGACAGCAGAAGCTTTCTTT.

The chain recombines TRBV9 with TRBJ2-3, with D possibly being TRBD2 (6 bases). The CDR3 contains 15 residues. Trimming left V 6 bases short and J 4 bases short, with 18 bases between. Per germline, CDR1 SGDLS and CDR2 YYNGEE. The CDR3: CASTRDGGTADTQYF. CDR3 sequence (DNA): TGTGCCAGCACCCGTGATGGGGGGACGGCAGATACGCAGTATTTT. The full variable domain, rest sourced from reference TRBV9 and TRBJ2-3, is DSGVTQTPKHLITATGQRVTLRCSPRSGDLSVYWYQQSLDQGLQFLIQYYNGEERAKGNILERFSAQQFPDLHSELNLSSLELGDSALYFCASTRDGGTADTQYFGPGTRLTVL.

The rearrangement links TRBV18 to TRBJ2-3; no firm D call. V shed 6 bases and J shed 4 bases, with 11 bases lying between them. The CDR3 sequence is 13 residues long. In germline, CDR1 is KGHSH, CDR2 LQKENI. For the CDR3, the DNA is TGTGCCAGCTCTCGCGACGCGGCAGATACGCAGTATTTT. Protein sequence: CASSRDAADTQYF. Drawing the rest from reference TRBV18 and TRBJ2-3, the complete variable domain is NAGVMQNPRHLVRRRGQEARLRCSPMKGHSHVYWYRQLPEEGLKFMVYLQKENIIDESGMPKERFSAEFPKEGPSILRIQQVVRGDSAAYFCASSRDAADTQYFGPGTRLTVL.

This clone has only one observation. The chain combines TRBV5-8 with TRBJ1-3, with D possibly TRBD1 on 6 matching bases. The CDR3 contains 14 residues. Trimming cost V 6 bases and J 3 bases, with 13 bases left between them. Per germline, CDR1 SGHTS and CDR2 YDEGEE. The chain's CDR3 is CASNRGAGGNTIYF. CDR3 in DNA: TGTGCCAGCAATCGGGGGGCCGGTGGAAACACCATATATTTT.

The CDR3 nucleotides read TGTGCCAGCACCGCGGCCGCGGGGGGCGTGAATGAAGCTTTCTTT. Its protein is CASTAAAGGVNEAFF. The rearrangement links TRBV6-5 to TRBJ1-1; D may be TRBD1 (6 bases). The CDR3 consists of 15 residues. Deletions cut 7 bases from V and 7 bases from J, with 22 bases between. CDR1 is MNHEY, CDR2 SVGAGI, per germline.

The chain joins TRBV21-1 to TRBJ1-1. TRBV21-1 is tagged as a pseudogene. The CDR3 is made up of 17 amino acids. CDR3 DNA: TGTGCCAGCAGCGGGGGGGGCCCGCAATCCAGGAACACTGAAGCTTTCTTT. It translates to CASSGGGPQSRNTEAFF.

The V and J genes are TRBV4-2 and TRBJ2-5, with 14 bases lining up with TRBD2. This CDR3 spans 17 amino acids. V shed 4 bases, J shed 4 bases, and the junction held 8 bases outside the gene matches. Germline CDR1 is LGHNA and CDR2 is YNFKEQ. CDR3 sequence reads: CASSPELTSGGGETQYF. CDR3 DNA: TGTGCCAGCAGCCCTGAACTGACTAGCGGGGGGGGAGAGACCCAGTACTTC.

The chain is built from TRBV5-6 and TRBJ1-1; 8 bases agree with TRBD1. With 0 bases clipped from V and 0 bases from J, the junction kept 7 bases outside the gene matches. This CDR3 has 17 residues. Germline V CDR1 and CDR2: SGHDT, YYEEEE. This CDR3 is CASSLGVRGPLNTEAFF. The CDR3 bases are TGTGCCAGCAGCTTGGGGGTCAGGGGGCCGTTGAACACTGAAGCTTTCTTT.

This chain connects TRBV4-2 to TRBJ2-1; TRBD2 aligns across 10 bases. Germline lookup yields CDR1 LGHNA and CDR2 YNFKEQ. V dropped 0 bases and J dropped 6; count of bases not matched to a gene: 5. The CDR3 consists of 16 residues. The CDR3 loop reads CASSQDGTSASNEQFF. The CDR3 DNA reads TGTGCCAGCAGCCAAGACGGGACTAGCGCGAGCAATGAGCAGTTCTTC.

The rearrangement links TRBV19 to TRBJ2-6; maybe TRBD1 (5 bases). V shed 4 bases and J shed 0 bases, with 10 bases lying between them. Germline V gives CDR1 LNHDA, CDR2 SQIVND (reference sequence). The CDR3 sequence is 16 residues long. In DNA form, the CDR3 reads TGTGCCAGTAGTACCAGACAGAGCTCTGGGGCCAACGTCCTGACTTTC. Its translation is CASSTRQSSGANVLTF.

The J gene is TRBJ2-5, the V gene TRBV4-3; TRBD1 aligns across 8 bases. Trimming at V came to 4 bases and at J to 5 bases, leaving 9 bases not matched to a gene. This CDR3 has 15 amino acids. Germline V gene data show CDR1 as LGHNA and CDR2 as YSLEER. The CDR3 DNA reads TGCGCCAGCAGCCGCCGCTGGACAGGGCCGGAGACCCAGTACTTC. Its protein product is CASSRRWTGPETQYF.

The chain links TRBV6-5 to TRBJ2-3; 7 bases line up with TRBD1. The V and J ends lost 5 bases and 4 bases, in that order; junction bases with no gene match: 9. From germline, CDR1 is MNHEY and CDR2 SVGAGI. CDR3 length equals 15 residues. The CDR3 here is CASSNRGGTADTQYF. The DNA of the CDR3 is TGTGCCAGCAGTAACAGGGGTGGAACGGCAGATACGCAGTATTTT.